The rows below give T cell receptor beta chains drawn from one sample of a study of CD4 T cell repertoires in COVID-19. The table came from immunoSEQ multiplex PCR; TCRdb's copy has only in-frame clones and leaves some out. The top ten hold 0.5% to 0.6% of the sample, which has approximately 75,000 clones, about four fifths seen once. Source: CD4+ T cells from peripheral blood, taken after recovery from COVID-19. The receptors stem from a human donor who had COVID-19. The CDR3 runs from the conserved cysteine through the conserved F or W. The D gene is left open where the match is weak. Part of the rows lack a size; the others show once, few, many or a class for expanded clones.

d_call cdr3_length j_call v_call clone_size cdr3_aa cdr3_nt
NA 13 TRBJ2-7 TRBV6-2/TRBV6-3 NA CASSWRGSHEQYF TGTGCCAGCAGTTGGAGGGGGAGCCACGAGCAGTACTTC
NA 13 TRBJ1-1 TRBV5-1 NA CASSSGTDTEAFF TGCGCCAGCAGCTCCGGGACCGACACTGAAGCTTTCTTT
TRBD1 15 TRBJ2-1 TRBV5-4 NA CASSFGQGTYNEQFF TGTGCCAGCAGCTTTGGACAGGGAACCTACAATGAGCAGTTCTTC
NA 15 TRBJ2-3 TRBV5-1 once CASSLVPNGADTQYF TGCGCCAGCAGCTTGGTTCCAAATGGCGCAGATACGCAGTATTTT
TRBD1 14 TRBJ2-7 TRBV5-1 NA CASSQGQRYSEQYF TGCGCCAGCAGCCAGGGACAGAGGTATAGCGAGCAGTACTTC
NA 16 TRBJ1-2 TRBV27 NA CASTHLAARANYGYTF TGTGCCAGCACCCACCTTGCCGCCCGAGCTAACTATGGCTACACCTTC
TRBD2 15 TRBJ2-7 TRBV24-1 once CATSDSGRWTGEQYF TGTGCCACCAGCGACAGCGGGAGGTGGACGGGGGAGCAGTACTTC
NA 14 TRBJ1-5 TRBV18 NA CASSPIGVGQPQHF TGTGCCAGCTCCCCCATCGGGGTGGGTCAGCCCCAGCATTTT
TRBD1 16 TRBJ1-1 TRBV3-1/TRBV3-2 NA CASSQGTGGMNTEAFF TGTGCCAGCAGCCAAGGGACAGGGGGTATGAACACTGAAGCTTTCTTT
NA 13 TRBJ1-1 TRBV7-9 NA CASKGQLNTEAFF TGTGCCAGCAAGGGGCAGCTGAACACTGAAGCTTTCTTT
TRBD1 17 TRBJ1-6 TRBV28 once CASSLSSGQGAFSPLHF TGTGCCAGCAGTTTATCGTCTGGACAGGGGGCATTTTCACCCCTCCACTTT
TRBD1 15 TRBJ1-2 TRBV7-2 NA CASSDPGQGNYGYTF TGTGCCAGCAGCGACCCGGGACAGGGGAACTATGGCTACACCTTC
TRBD1 18 TRBJ2-7 TRBV6-2/TRBV6-3 NA CASSYSILSDRGYHEQYF TGTGCCAGCAGTTACTCGATATTATCGGACAGGGGGTACCACGAGCAGTACTTC
NA 15 TRBJ2-5 TRBV7-3 NA CASSPRGGGVETQYF TGTGCCAGCAGCCCCCGGGGAGGGGGCGTGGAGACCCAGTACTTC
TRBD2 17 TRBJ2-3 TRBV7-2 few CASSLTPISGATDTQYF TGTGCCAGCAGTTTAACCCCAATTAGCGGGGCCACAGATACGCAGTATTTT
TRBD1 15 TRBJ2-5 TRBV18 NA CASSARTGVSETQYF TGTGCCAGCTCAGCCCGGACAGGGGTTAGCGAGACCCAGTACTTC
TRBD1 13 TRBJ2-7 TRBV6-1 NA CASSDPTGVEQYF TGTGCCAGCAGTGATCCGACAGGGGTAGAGCAGTACTTC
NA 18 TRBJ1-5 TRBV12-2 NA CASPPSTQVKPRSQPQHF TGTGCAAGTCCGCCGTCGACACAGGTTAAGCCCCGGAGCCAGCCCCAGCATTTT
NA 13 TRBJ2-3 TRBV5-4 NA CASSFGGSDTQYF TGTGCCAGCAGCTTCGGAGGGTCCGATACGCAGTATTTT
NA 12 TRBJ1-3 TRBV11-2 NA CASNLQGNTIYF TGTGCCAGCAATTTACAGGGAAACACCATATATTTT
TRBD2 16 TRBJ2-2 TRBV19 NA CASSMTGLAGAGELFF TGTGCCAGTAGTATGACCGGGCTAGCGGGGGCCGGGGAGCTGTTTTTT
NA 13 TRBJ1-2 TRBV11-2 once CASSLGGGNGYTF TGTGCCAGCAGCTTAGGGGGGGGAAACGGCTACACCTTC
NA 13 TRBJ1-2 TRBV6-5 NA CASSNSRDSGYTF TGTGCCAGCAGTAACTCCAGGGATTCGGGCTACACCTTC